Below, one T cell receptor beta chain is given with its context. The data are from a study of blood T cell repertoires in COVID-19. Study details: Samples came from the United States, Italy and Spain, spanning acute and convalescent COVID-19.

As processed by the authors: Reference gene primer amplification in the assay estimated nucleated cell counts. Here immunoSEQ multiplex PCR was the method, and the copy in TCRdb shows in-frame clones only, minus some. D and trimming were read from the DNA, whereas the V and J calls and clone size are those reported in that table. The data hold approximately 330,000 clones, with 88% observed a single time. Germline V gene lookup returns CDR1 LGHDT and CDR2 YNNKEL (reference sequence). CDR3 length: 14 amino acids. V dropped 0 bases and J dropped 3 bases, with 8 bases sitting between them. Material: peripheral blood. This chain joins TRBV3-1 (or the pseudogene TRBV3-2) and TRBJ1-1; no clear D. The TCR sequence derives from a woman between 50 and 59 years old with active or convalescent COVID-19. CDR3 residues: CASSQESGDTEAFF. The DNA for the CDR3 is TGTGCCAGCAGCCAAGAGAGTGGTGACACTGAAGCTTTCTTT.